This T cell receptor beta chain was sequenced for a study of Tregs in tolerant kidney transplant recipients (dated by TCRdb to 2018 to 2020). Background for the entire study: The study applied TCRbeta sequencing to find donor-specific regulatory T cells before combined kidney and bone marrow transplantation and then followed those same cells after transplant.

Overall results and qualifications from the work: Because the PCR primers were changed over time for some patients, nucleotide-level comparison could not be performed across the samples from those patients. The most biologically relevant and donor-specific TCRbeta repertoire appeared to be identified by expanding Tregs with activated donor B cells. Donor-specific Treg expansion exceeded global Treg expansion in tolerant patients, suggesting antigen-driven rather than nonspecific expansion. Because only a small number of patients were included, the study had limitations, and the results will need to be validated in larger populations as well as under other immunosuppression protocols. Although technical replication error seemed to be minimal, the question of biological reproducibility was not addressed directly.

With regard to this clone: It has no known antigen specificity. Base-call qualities are not available, and no considerably larger clone is one nucleotide away.

For TCRbeta CDR3 sequencing, genomic DNA from the sorted cells was extracted using the QIAGEN DNeasy Blood and Tissue Kit. High-throughput TCRbeta CDR3 sequencing was carried out commercially through immunoSEQ, with PCR amplification with bias correction and internal controls included. The study's processing was this. Unique productive TCRbeta sequences were defined by CDR3 nucleotide sequence where primers matched, otherwise by CDR3 amino acid sequence with Vbeta and Jbeta genes. Sorting error was corrected by removing sequences shared between sorted populations at a frequency ratio of 2:1 or less, and the remaining shared sequences were assigned to the higher population. A sequence counted as donor-reactive if, in CFSE-low cells, the sequence had a frequency of at least 0.01% and was expanded at least 5-fold compared with unstimulated cells. Repertoire divergence was quantified by Jensen-Shannon divergence using the top 100 TCRbeta sequences ranked by frequency. For samples with multiple sequencing runs, sorting error was corrected in each run separately before the runs were combined. TCRdb obtained this table from immuneACCESS and retained in-frame rearrangements with V and J assigned. These tables miss some clones; where compared with another copy, unresolved V genes account for less than half of the shortfall, and the remainder is unexplained. D and trimming were read from the DNA, whereas the V and J calls and clone size are those reported in that table. Counted in this sample were tens of thousands of clones; roughly nine tenths of them appeared once. Jointly, the top ten make up roughly 1.5% of the sample.

The CDR3 sequence holds 10 residues, the cysteine and phenylalanine included. The read is trimmed to its CDR3 DNA, 30 bases read in frame from base 1. The junction carries 7 bases between V and J, which are trimmed by 8 bases and 8 bases respectively. The germline V gene sets CDR1 to SGHAT and CDR2 to FQNNGV. The transplants used related donors with nonmyeloablative bone marrow transplantation, and mixed chimerism in the human trials was transient. Thawed PBMCs were FACS-sorted into unstimulated Tregs (CD4+CD25+CD127-), CD4+ non-Tregs (CD4+CD25-), CD4 cells and CD8 cells. The patients were a handful of recipients of combined kidney and bone marrow transplants from the ITN036ST trial, and samples were available only from these trial subjects. Healthy control blood was processed by Ficoll density gradient to PBMCs and cryopreserved; patient PBMCs were collected before and after transplant.

Sequencing was performed on CD4+ T cells from blood (PBMCs), taken 24 months after the transplant. This receptor chain uses TRBV11-2 and TRBJ2-1; the D segment cannot be called with confidence. This receptor was obtained from a human patient who received a combined kidney and bone marrow transplant. After transplantation, some T cells may belong to the graft donor instead of the recipient. The nucleotide sequence reads as follows: TGTGCCAGCTTTCTCCATGAGCAGTTCTTC. Translated, this gives CASFLHEQFF.